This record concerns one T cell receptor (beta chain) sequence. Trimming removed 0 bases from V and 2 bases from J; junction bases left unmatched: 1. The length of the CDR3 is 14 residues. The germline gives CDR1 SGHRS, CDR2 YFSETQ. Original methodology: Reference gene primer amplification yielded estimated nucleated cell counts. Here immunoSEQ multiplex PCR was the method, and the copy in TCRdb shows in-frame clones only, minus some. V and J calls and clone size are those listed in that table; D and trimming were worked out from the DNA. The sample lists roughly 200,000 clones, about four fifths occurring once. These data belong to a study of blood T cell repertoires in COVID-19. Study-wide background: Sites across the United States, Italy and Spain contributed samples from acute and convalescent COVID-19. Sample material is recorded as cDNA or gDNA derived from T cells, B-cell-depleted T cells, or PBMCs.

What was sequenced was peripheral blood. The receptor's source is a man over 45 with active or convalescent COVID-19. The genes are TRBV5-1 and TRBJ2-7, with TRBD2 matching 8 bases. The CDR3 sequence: CASSLGGLAYEQYF. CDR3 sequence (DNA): TGCGCCAGCAGCTTGGGGGGACTAGCCTACGAGCAGTACTTC. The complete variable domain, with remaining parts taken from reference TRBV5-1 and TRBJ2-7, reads KAGVTQTPRYLIKTRGQQVTLSCSPISGHRSVSWYQQTPGQGLQFLFEYFSETQRNKGNFPGRFSGRQFSNSRSEMNVSTLELGDSALYLCASSLGGLAYEQYFGPGTRLTVT.